These 30 T cell receptor beta chains were sequenced from one sample in a study of blood T cell repertoires in COVID-19. The method was immunoSEQ multiplex PCR; TCRdb's version includes in-frame clones alone and lacks a portion of them. The sample includes more than 95,000 clones, approximately 89% seen only once; the top ten take less than 3.5%. The sequencing sample was made of peripheral blood. The receptors here all came from an elderly woman with COVID-19, enrolled during active disease.

This sequence joins TRBV5-1 and TRBJ1-1; 7 bases line up with TRBD1. The CDR3 is 15 amino acids. The germline V gene has CDR1 SGHRS and CDR2 YFSETQ. Trimming took 1 base from V and 1 from J; bases not matched to a gene: 4. CDR3 sequence reads: CASSLPGQANTEAFF. The CDR3 DNA follows: TGCGCCAGCAGCTTGCCAGGACAGGCGAACACTGAAGCTTTCTTT.

The rearrangement links TRBV5-1 to TRBJ2-2; 8 bases agree with TRBD1. The CDR3 totals 16 residues. Trimming took 3 bases from V and 7 from J; bases not matched to a gene: 11. Per the germline V gene, CDR1 is SGHRS and CDR2 is YFSETQ. The CDR3 spells CASSYLSRGTGGELFF. CDR3 coding DNA: TGCGCCAGCAGCTACCTCAGCAGGGGGACAGGCGGGGAGCTGTTTTTT.

V is TRBV6-5 and J is TRBJ1-2; D is perhaps TRBD1 (5 bases). V lost 2 bases and J 9 bases, leaving 10 bases between the germline ends. The germline gives CDR1 MNHEY, CDR2 SVGAGI. This CDR3 spans 12 amino acids. CDR3 residues: CASSYPQGSYTF. The CDR3 DNA is TGTGCCAGCAGTTACCCCCAGGGCAGCTACACCTTC.

The chain carries TRBV27 and TRBJ2-1, with 13 bases identical to TRBD2. V was clipped by 5 bases and J by 8 bases; unmatched bases: 12. This CDR3 is built from 17 residues. Germline V gives CDR1 MNHEY, CDR2 SMNVEV (reference sequence). CDR3 nucleotide sequence: TGTGCCAGCAGTCCCGGACTAGCGGGAGAGGGTGGCGATGAGCAGTTCTTC. Translating gives CASSPGLAGEGGDEQFF.

V usage is TRBV2 and J usage is TRBJ2-3; 13 bases fit TRBD2. The germline V gene encodes CDR1 SNHLY and CDR2 FYNNEI. The CDR3 contains 15 residues. With 6 bases clipped from V and 3 bases from J, the junction kept 3 bases outside the gene matches. The CDR3 DNA is TGTGCCAGCAGCCTGGGACTAGCGGGAACAGATACGCAGTATTTT. It is translated as CASSLGLAGTDTQYF.

This chain uses TRBV6-6 with TRBJ2-2; 9 bases map to TRBD1. The CDR3 runs 15 residues. Germline V gene data show CDR1 as MNHNY and CDR2 as SVGAGI (reference sequence). V shed 4 bases, J shed 4 bases, and the junction held 4 bases outside the gene matches. The CDR3 reads CASSSTGGGTGELFF. The DNA of the CDR3 is TGTGCCAGCAGTTCGACAGGGGGTGGCACCGGGGAGCTGTTTTTT.

J is TRBJ2-7 and V is TRBV4-2; D is unclear. V dropped 0 bases and J dropped 0 bases, with 15 bases sitting between them. This CDR3 contains 17 residues. Germline V lookup: CDR1 LGHNA, CDR2 YNFKEQ. CDR3 DNA: TGTGCCAGCAGCCAAGATTTAGGCCTGGGCAGCTCCTACGAGCAGTACTTC. Translation: CASSQDLGLGSSYEQYF.

The chain recombines TRBV7-2 with TRBJ1-2; D remains unclear. Germline V gives CDR1 SGHTA, CDR2 FQGNSA. V was pared by 4 bases and J by 9 bases, with 9 bases between. This CDR3 is 11 amino acids long. In nucleotides, the CDR3 is TGTGCCAGCAGCTCACCGGGGAGCTACACCTTC. Translated: CASSSPGSYTF.

Regarding this clone: The junction differs from germline at one of its ends, possibly a read error. The chain joins TRBV28 to TRBJ2-1; 11 nucleotides line up with TRBD2. The CDR3 is 18 amino acids. Per germline, CDR1 MDHEN and CDR2 SYDVKM. The CDR3 DNA is TGTGCCAGCAGTACCCTTAGCGGGAGGGGGAGCTCCTACAATGGGCAGTTCTTC. Translation: CASSTLSGRGSSYNGQFF.

The chain is built from TRBV10-3 and TRBJ1-1, with D maybe TRBD1 (5 bases). The germline CDR1 and CDR2 sequences are ENHRY and SYGVKD. The V and J ends lost 5 bases and 0 bases respectively, with 10 bases between them. This CDR3 region has 14 residues. As DNA, the CDR3 is TGTGCCATCAGTAGACAGATTATGAACACTGAAGCTTTCTTT. Residues: CAISRQIMNTEAFF.

The rearrangement uses TRBV6-2 or TRBV6-3 and TRBJ2-1; 12 nucleotides agree with TRBD2. The V gene end was trimmed by 5 bases and the J gene end by 7 bases; junction bases not matched to a gene: 9. CDR3 length: 16 amino acids. Germline V lookup: CDR1 MNHEY, CDR2 SVGEGT. The CDR3 protein is CASSPLGLAGGNEQFF. CDR3 in DNA: TGTGCCAGCAGTCCCCTGGGGCTAGCGGGAGGGAATGAGCAGTTCTTC.

J is TRBJ1-2 and V is TRBV4-3; TRBD1 matches 7 bases. J gave up 4 bases and V 0 bases, and 5 bases lay outside the gene matches. This CDR3 spans 15 amino acids. The germline gives CDR1 LGHNA, CDR2 YSLEER. CDR3 sequence: CASSQELGQRYGYTF. In DNA, the CDR3 is TGCGCCAGCAGCCAAGAGTTGGGACAGCGCTATGGCTACACCTTC.

V usage is TRBV27 and J usage is TRBJ1-2, with 11 bases matching TRBD1. Germline loops: CDR1 MNHEY, CDR2 SMNVEV (reference sequence). The CDR3 sequence is 17 residues long. J was trimmed by 4 bases and V by 6 bases; bases with no gene match: 13. The CDR3 nucleotides are TGTGCCAGCAGCCTAGGTATAACCGGGACAGGGGGCTATGGCTACACCTTC. This translates into CASSLGITGTGGYGYTF.

With regard to this clone: Within the sample, other DNA sequences also encode this same CDR3. The chain employs TRBV6-5 and TRBJ1-3; D possibly corresponds to TRBD1 (6 bases). V lost 2 bases and J 4 bases, leaving 15 bases between the germline ends. CDR3 length: 16 amino acids. Germline V gene lookup returns CDR1 MNHEY and CDR2 SVGAGI. The CDR3 here is CASSYGGTGMGNTIYF. CDR3 in DNA: TGTGCCAGCAGTTACGGAGGAACAGGGATGGGAAACACCATATATTTT.

There are a few counts of this clone. The CDR3 coding sequence is TGTGCCAGCAGCTCGCAGGGCTTGTATAGCAATCAGCCCCAGCATTTT. Amino acids: CASSSQGLYSNQPQHF. This sequence joins TRBV7-8 and TRBJ1-5; D might be TRBD1 (5 bases). The germline V and J ends were trimmed by 4 bases and 0 bases, with 13 bases remaining between them. Germline CDR1 SGHVS, CDR2 FQNEAQ. The CDR3 is 16 amino acids.

The rearrangement joins TRBV2 to TRBJ2-1; 15 nucleotides agree with TRBD2. Germline CDR1 reads SNHLY; CDR2 reads FYNNEI. This CDR3 region has 16 residues. V shed 4 bases, J shed 6 bases, and the junction held 4 bases outside the gene matches. The CDR3 loop is CASSVWTSGRANEQFF. The DNA of the CDR3 is TGTGCCAGCAGTGTGTGGACTAGCGGGAGGGCCAATGAGCAGTTCTTC.

This rearrangement joins TRBV3-1 (or the pseudogene TRBV3-2) to TRBJ2-1; TRBD2 matches at 13 bases. The length of the CDR3 is 16 residues. The germline gives CDR1 LGHDT, CDR2 YNNKEL (reference sequence). Trimming cost V 5 bases and J 7 bases; bases outside gene matches: 8. CDR3 residues: CASSWTSGSLGNEQFF. The DNA for the CDR3 is TGTGCCAGCAGCTGGACTAGCGGGAGCCTAGGGAATGAGCAGTTCTTC.

J is TRBJ2-2 and V is TRBV15, with a possible D match to TRBD2 (6 bases). V gave up 4 bases and J gave up 5 bases, with 11 bases separating them. This CDR3 has 14 residues. Per germline, CDR1 LNHNV and CDR2 YYDKDF (reference sequence). Here the CDR3 reads CATSNPGGTGELFF. The CDR3 DNA sequence: TGTGCCACCAGCAATCCAGGAGGGACCGGGGAGCTGTTTTTT.

This clone was seen more than once but under ten times. This chain joins TRBV27 and TRBJ1-5; D remains ambiguous. Looked up from germline, CDR1 is MNHEY and CDR2 is SMNVEV (reference sequence). Trimming shortened V by 5 bases and J by 3 bases, and 8 bases separated the two germline ends. CDR3 length: 13 amino acids. The CDR3 DNA is TGTGCCAGCAGTCACGGGATCAATCAGCCCCAGCATTTT. Translating gives CASSHGINQPQHF.

The V and J genes are TRBV3-1 (or the pseudogene TRBV3-2) and TRBJ2-6, with 8 bases aligning to TRBD1. J was trimmed by 2 bases and V by 4 bases; bases with no gene match: 7. Germline V CDR1 and CDR2: LGHDT, YNNKEL (reference sequence). There are 17 residues in the CDR3. The CDR3 DNA sequence: TGTGCCAGCAGCCGCCAATCAGGGGGCGCTGGGGCCAACGTCCTGACTTTC. Translating gives CASSRQSGGAGANVLTF.

V and J are TRBV27 and TRBJ1-4; no clear D gene. Per germline, CDR1 MNHEY and CDR2 SMNVEV (reference sequence). Trimming removed 5 bases at V and 4 bases at J, with 8 bases between. This CDR3 is 13 amino acids long. The CDR3: CASSNIDNEKLFF. In DNA, the CDR3 is TGTGCCAGCAGTAACATCGATAATGAAAAACTGTTTTTT.

The rearrangement uses TRBV24-1 and TRBJ2-5, with D possibly being TRBD1 (6 bases). V was shortened by 4 bases and J by 5 bases, with 10 bases between the two germline ends. The CDR3 contains 13 residues. Germline V lookup: CDR1 KGHDR, CDR2 SFDVKD. DNA for the CDR3: TGTGCCACCAGTGAGGGGGCAATCGAGACCCAGTACTTC. Amino acids: CATSEGAIETQYF.

This chain connects TRBV5-1 to TRBJ2-3; 13 bases align to TRBD2. CDR3 length: 17 amino acids. The trim removed 2 bases at V and 0 bases at J, leaving 3 bases unmatched. The germline V gene has CDR1 SGHRS and CDR2 YFSETQ. The CDR3 sequence is CASSFGTSGTSTDTQYF. The CDR3 nucleotides read TGCGCCAGCAGCTTCGGGACTAGCGGGACCAGCACAGATACGCAGTATTTT.

This chain connects TRBV9 to TRBJ2-1; maybe TRBD2 (6 bases). CDR1 and CDR2 (germline): SGDLS, YYNGEE. The CDR3 loop spans 15 amino acids. V was clipped by 0 bases and J by 3 bases, with 10 bases between them. CDR3 coding DNA: TGTGCCAGCAGCGTAGGTAGCGGAATCTACAATGAGCAGTTCTTC. As protein: CASSVGSGIYNEQFF.

The V call is TRBV18, the J call TRBJ1-1; tentative D call: TRBD1 (5 bases). The CDR3 is made up of 15 amino acids. From germline, CDR1 is KGHSH and CDR2 LQKENI. Between the trimmed V and J ends, which lost 3 bases and 5 bases, there was a span of 16 bases. The CDR3 protein is CASSPTTVRVTEAFF. In DNA, the CDR3 is TGTGCCAGCTCACCTACGACAGTACGAGTTACTGAAGCTTTCTTT.

The chain employs TRBV6-1 and TRBJ1-2; TRBD1 is a possible D gene (5 bases). V lost 2 bases to trimming and J lost 7 bases, with 17 bases between them. CDR1 and CDR2 from the germline V gene are MNHNS and SASEGT. The CDR3 consists of 15 residues. CDR3 in amino acids: CASSEYPGLPSGYTF. As DNA, the CDR3 is TGTGCCAGCAGTGAATACCCGGGACTACCTAGTGGCTACACCTTC.

V and J are TRBV2 and TRBJ1-2; D gene uncertain. The length of the CDR3 is 15 residues. Germline values: CDR1 SNHLY, CDR2 FYNNEI. V was pared by 6 bases and J by 2 bases, with 16 bases between. Written as DNA, the CDR3 is TGTGCCAGCAGGGGGAGTGGCTCTGGGAACTATGGCTACACCTTC. Protein product: CASRGSGSGNYGYTF.

The chain couples TRBV2 to TRBJ2-1; 13 nucleotides match TRBD2. The germline V gene encodes CDR1 SNHLY and CDR2 FYNNEI. The CDR3 covers 14 residues. The junction had 8 bases not matched to a gene; V was cut back by 8 bases and J by 10 bases. The DNA of the CDR3 is TGTGCCAGCGAAGTAGGACTAGCGGGAGTCGAGCAGTTCTTC. Protein sequence: CASEVGLAGVEQFF.

The chain employs TRBV2 and TRBJ2-7; 10 bases fit TRBD2. The germline CDR1 and CDR2 sequences are SNHLY and FYNNEI. The CDR3 sequence is 15 residues long. Unmatched junction bases numbered 4, after V lost 3 bases and J lost 2 bases. Here the CDR3 DNA reads TGTGCCAGCAGTGAGGCTAGCGGGAGTGCCTACGAGCAGTACTTC. Amino acid sequence: CASSEASGSAYEQYF.

The chain links TRBV27 to TRBJ1-6; D gene uncertain. V lost 5 bases to trimming and J lost 9 bases, with 14 bases between them. The germline gives CDR1 MNHEY, CDR2 SMNVEV (reference sequence). The length of the CDR3 is 14 residues. The CDR3 region has the DNA TGTGCCAGCAGTCCGGGATTGATAACTTCACCCCTCCACTTT. Protein: CASSPGLITSPLHF.